This T cell receptor (beta chain) was sequenced during a study of OX40 agonist ivuxolimab in advanced cancers. Findings and limits, study-wide: CD8+ T cells were the subset that, on average, had more expanded clones than CD4+.

The table came from immunoSEQ multiplex PCR; TCRdb's copy has only in-frame clones and leaves some out. Found here are tens of thousands of clones, approximately 80% of them singletons; the top ten hold about an eighth. On this clone: The target antigen is unknown.

Germline CDR1 PRHDT, CDR2 FYEKMQ (reference sequence). V was pared by 3 bases and J by 0 bases, with 5 bases between. CDR3 length: 13 residues. This TCR came from an adult with an advanced solid tumor such as melanoma, head and neck, liver or kidney cancer. The starting material was CD4+ or CD8+ T cells sorted from blood, obtained in a trial of the OX40 agonist ivuxolimab. This chain joins TRBV13 and TRBJ1-1; D is unresolved. CDR3 nucleotides: TGTGCCAGCAGCTTTTCAGTGAACACTGAAGCTTTCTTT. It codes for CASSFSVNTEAFF.